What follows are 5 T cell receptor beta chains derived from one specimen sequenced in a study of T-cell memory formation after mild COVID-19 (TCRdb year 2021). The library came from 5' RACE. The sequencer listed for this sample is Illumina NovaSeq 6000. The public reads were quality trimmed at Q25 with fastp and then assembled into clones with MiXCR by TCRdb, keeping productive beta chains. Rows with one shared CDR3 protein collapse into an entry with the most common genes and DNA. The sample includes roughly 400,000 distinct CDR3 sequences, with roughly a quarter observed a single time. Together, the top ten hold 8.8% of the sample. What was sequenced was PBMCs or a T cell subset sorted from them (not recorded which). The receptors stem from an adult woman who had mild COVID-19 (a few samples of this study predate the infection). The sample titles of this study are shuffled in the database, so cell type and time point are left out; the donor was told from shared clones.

CDR3 sequence: CASSLGQTTEQYF. Here the CDR3 DNA reads TGTGCCAGCAGTTTGGGACAGACAACCGAGCAGTACTTC. The chain recombines TRBV28 with TRBJ2-7; the match to TRBD1 covers 7 bases. With 3 bases clipped from V and 6 bases from J, the junction kept 5 bases outside the gene matches. The CDR3 runs to 13 residues. The germline V gene has CDR1 MDHEN and CDR2 SYDVKM.

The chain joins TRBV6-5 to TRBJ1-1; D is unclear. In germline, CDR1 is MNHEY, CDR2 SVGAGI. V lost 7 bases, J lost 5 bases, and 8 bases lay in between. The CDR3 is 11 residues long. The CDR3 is CASMVGTEAFF. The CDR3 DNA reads TGTGCCAGCATGGTCGGGACTGAAGCTTTCTTT.

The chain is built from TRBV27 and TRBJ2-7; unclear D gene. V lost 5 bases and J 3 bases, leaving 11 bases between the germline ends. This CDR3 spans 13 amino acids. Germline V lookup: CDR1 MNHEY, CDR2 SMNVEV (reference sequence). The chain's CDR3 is CASSTRPLYEQYF. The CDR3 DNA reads TGTGCCAGCAGTACTCGTCCCCTCTACGAGCAGTACTTC.

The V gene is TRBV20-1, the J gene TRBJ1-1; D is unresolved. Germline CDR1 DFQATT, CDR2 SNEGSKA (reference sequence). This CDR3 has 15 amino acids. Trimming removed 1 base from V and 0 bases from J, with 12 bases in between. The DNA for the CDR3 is TGCAGTGCTAGAGGGCAGTTGGGCCTGAACACTGAAGCTTTCTTT. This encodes CSARGQLGLNTEAFF.

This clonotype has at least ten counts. The CDR3 DNA is TGTGCCAGCAGCGTGCCTAGCGGTAAAAGCTCCTACGAGCAGTACTTC. Residues: CASSVPSGKSSYEQYF. This chain links TRBV9 with TRBJ2-7; 7 positions agree with TRBD2. CDR3 length equals 16 residues. Germline values: CDR1 SGDLS, CDR2 YYNGEE. V lost 2 bases and J lost 0; bases outside the gene matches: 8.